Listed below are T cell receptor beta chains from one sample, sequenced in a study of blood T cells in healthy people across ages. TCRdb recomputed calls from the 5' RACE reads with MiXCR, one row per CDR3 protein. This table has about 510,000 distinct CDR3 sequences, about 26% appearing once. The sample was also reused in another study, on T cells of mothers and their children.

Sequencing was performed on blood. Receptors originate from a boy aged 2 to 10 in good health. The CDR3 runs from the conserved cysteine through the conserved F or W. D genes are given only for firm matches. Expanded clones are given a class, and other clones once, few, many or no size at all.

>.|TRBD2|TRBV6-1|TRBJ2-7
TGTGCCAGCAGCGATATGGGTGGGACTAGCGTCTCCGAGCAGTACTTC
CASSDMGGTSVSEQYF
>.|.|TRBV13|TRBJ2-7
TGTGCCAGCAGCAGTGACAGGCGCGAGCAGTACTTC
CASSSDRREQYF
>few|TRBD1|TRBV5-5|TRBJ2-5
TGTGCCAGCAGCTGGACAGGGGGCCTGGAGACCCAGTACTTC
CASSWTGGLETQYF
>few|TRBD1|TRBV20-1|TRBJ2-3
TGCAGTGCTGACGACAGGGGCGCCACCACTAGCACAGATACGCAGTATTTT
CSADDRGATTSTDTQYF
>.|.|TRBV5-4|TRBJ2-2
TGTGCCAGCTCACCGGACTGGCAGAACACCGGGGAGCTGTTTTTT
CASSPDWQNTGELFF
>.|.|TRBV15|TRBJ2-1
TGTGCCACTCGCCCCCGGGGACCATTCTACAATGAGCAGTTCTTC
CATRPRGPFYNEQFF
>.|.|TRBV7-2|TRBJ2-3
TGTGCCAGCAGCTTAGCGCTTCAGTCCACAGATACGCAGTATTTT
CASSLALQSTDTQYF
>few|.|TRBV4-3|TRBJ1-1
TGCGCCAGCAGCGGCCGGGACACTGAAGCTTTCTTT
CASSGRDTEAFF
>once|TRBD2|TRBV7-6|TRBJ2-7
TGTGCCAGCAGTTCGAGCATAGCGGGGAACTACGAGCAGTACTTC
CASSSSIAGNYEQYF
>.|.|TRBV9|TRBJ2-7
TGTGCCAGCAGCGTAGGGTGGGACCTCCGAGAGGGCGAGCAGTACTTC
CASSVGWDLREGEQYF
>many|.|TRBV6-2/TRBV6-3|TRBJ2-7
TGTGCCAGCAGTTACGGGCAGGGCTCCTACGAGCAGTACTTC
CASSYGQGSYEQYF
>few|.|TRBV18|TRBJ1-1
TGTGCCAGCTCCGGGACGGAGAACACTGAAGCTTTCTTT
CASSGTENTEAFF
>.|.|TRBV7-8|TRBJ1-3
TGTGCCAGCAGCTTAGAGTATGGATACTCTGGAAACACCATATATTTT
CASSLEYGYSGNTIYF
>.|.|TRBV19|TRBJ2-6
TGTGCCAGTAGTATAAGTCTAGGACGACCCTCTGGGGCCAACGTCCTGACTTTC
CASSISLGRPSGANVLTF
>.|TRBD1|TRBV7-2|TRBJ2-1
TGTGCCAGCAGCGGACAGGGGGCGGCGACTAGCGGCTCCTACAATGAGCGGTTCTTC
CASSGQGAATSGSYNERFF
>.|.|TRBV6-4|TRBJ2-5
TGTGCCAGCAGTACTTCACCCCAAGAGACCCAGTACTTC
CASSTSPQETQYF
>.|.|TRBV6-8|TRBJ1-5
TGTGCCAGCAGTTACTCGAACAGAAGACAGGACAATCAGCCCCAGCATTTT
CASSYSNRRQDNQPQHF
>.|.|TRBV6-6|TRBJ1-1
TGTGCCAGCAGCAACACAGGGATTGAAGCTTTCTTT
CASSNTGIEAFF
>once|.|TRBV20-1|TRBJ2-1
TGCAGTGCTACTGCCCACAATGAGCAGTTCTTC
CSATAHNEQFF
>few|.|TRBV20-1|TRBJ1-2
TGCAGTGCCCCGGGGGATACGCCGTCCTATGGCTACACCTTC
CSAPGDTPSYGYTF
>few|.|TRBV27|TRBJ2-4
TGTGCCAGCAAGCGAGGAACGGGAGCCAAAAACATTCAGTACTTC
CASKRGTGAKNIQYF
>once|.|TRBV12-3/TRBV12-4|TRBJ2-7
TGTGCCAGCAGTTTAGACAGCTCCCTCGGCGAGCAGTACTTC
CASSLDSSLGEQYF
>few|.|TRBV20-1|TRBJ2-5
TGCAGTGCTAGCGGGGGCGCCGCCGAGACCCAGTACTTC
CSASGGAAETQYF
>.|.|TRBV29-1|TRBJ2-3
TGCAGCCTGCGGACGGGAACAGATACGCAGTATTTT
CSLRTGTDTQYF
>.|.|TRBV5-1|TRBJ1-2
TGCGCCAGCAGCTTGGAAGCCAGATCTAACTATGGCTACACCTTC
CASSLEARSNYGYTF
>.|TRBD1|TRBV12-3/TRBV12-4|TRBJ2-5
TGTGCCAGCGGATCCTTCCCAGGGGGAGAGACCCAGTACTTC
CASGSFPGGETQYF
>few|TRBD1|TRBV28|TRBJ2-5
TGTGCCAGCAATAGAGACAGGGGGCATGAGACCCAGTACTTC
CASNRDRGHETQYF
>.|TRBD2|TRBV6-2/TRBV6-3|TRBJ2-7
TGTGCCAGCGGACTAGCGGGCGTCACATACGAGCAGTACTTC
CASGLAGVTYEQYF
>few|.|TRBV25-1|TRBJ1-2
TGTGCCAGCAGTGGGGGGGAGGGTGGCTATGGCTACACCTTC
CASSGGEGGYGYTF
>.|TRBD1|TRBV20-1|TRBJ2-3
TGCAGTGCTAGAGGGACAGGGGGCACAGATACGCAGAATTTT
CSARGTGGTDTQNF
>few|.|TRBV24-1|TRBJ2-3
TGTGCCACCAGTGAGGCGGGAGATACGCAGTATTTT
CATSEAGDTQYF
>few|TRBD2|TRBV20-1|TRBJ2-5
TGCAGTGCTAGAGATCCTCTAGCGGCAGAGACCCAGTACTTC
CSARDPLAAETQYF